Shown below are 19 T cell receptor beta chains from a single sample sequenced in a study of Ad26.COV2.S vaccination and SARS-CoV-2 variants. Treatment denoted: over 15 received Ad26.COV2.S at low or high dose, single or two shots; about 5 received placebo; per-sample allocation not given. Day 63 after the first injection of vaccine or placebo was the sampling time. The repertoire was sequenced with immunoSEQ multiplex PCR; TCRdb's copy has only in-frame clones and lacks some. The sample lists around 300,000 clones, roughly 88% seen once, with around 5.5% in the top ten. Sequenced here: peripheral blood, sampled in a trial of Ad26.COV2.S vaccine versus placebo. The receptors originated from a person between 18 and 65 years old who received the Ad26.COV2.S COVID-19 vaccine or a placebo.

This chain links TRBV9 with TRBJ2-2; possible D gene TRBD2, 6 bases. Germline V gene lookup returns CDR1 SGDLS and CDR2 YYNGEE. V was shortened by 0 bases and J by 7 bases, with 19 bases between the two germline ends. CDR3 length: 17 amino acids. CDR3 in DNA: TGTGCCAGCAGCGTAGCTAGCCTTCTGGGGGGAAGCGGGGAGCTGTTTTTT. It translates to CASSVASLLGGSGELFF.

The chain links TRBV11-2 to TRBJ1-2; D unresolved. This CDR3 spans 15 amino acids. V was clipped by 0 bases and J by 1 base, with 9 bases between them. Germline V lookup: CDR1 SGHAT, CDR2 FQNNGV. CDR3 residues: CASSLDGLINYGYTF. The CDR3 DNA is TGTGCCAGCAGCTTAGACGGATTGATTAACTATGGCTACACCTTC. The whole variable domain, filled in from reference TRBV11-2 and TRBJ1-2, reads EAGVAQSPRYKIIEKRQSVAFWCNPISGHATLYWYQQILGQGPKLLIQFQNNGVVDDSQLPKDRFSAERLKGVDSTLKIQPAKLEDSAVYLCASSLDGLINYGYTFGSGTRLTVV.

This chain joins TRBV12-3 or TRBV12-4 and TRBJ1-2; 8 bases agree with TRBD1. This CDR3 has 12 residues. Losses at the gene ends were 8 bases for V and 6 bases for J; bases not matched to a gene: 5. The CDR3 sequence is CASGQGAHGYTF. The CDR3 DNA follows: TGTGCCAGCGGCCAGGGGGCGCATGGCTACACCTTC.

The chain employs TRBV7-9 and TRBJ1-2; 9 bases line up with TRBD1. The junction had 7 bases not matched to a gene; V was cut back by 5 bases and J by 0 bases. The CDR3 loop spans 16 amino acids. Germline CDR1 is SEHNR and CDR2 is FQNEAQ (reference sequence). CDR3 loop: CASSQGQGGPNYGYTF. The CDR3 bases are TGTGCCAGCAGCCAGGGACAGGGAGGCCCTAACTATGGCTACACCTTC.

The chain employs TRBV5-6 and TRBJ1-1; TRBD1 is a possible D gene (6 bases). In germline, CDR1 is SGHDT, CDR2 YYEEEE. This CDR3 comprises 15 residues. V lost 4 bases and J lost 4, with 17 bases in between. The CDR3, as DNA: TGTGCCAGCAGCCGAACACAGGGAGGGAGCACTGAAGCTTTCTTT. Translation gives CASSRTQGGSTEAFF.

The genes are TRBV5-4 and TRBJ2-7; the match to TRBD1 covers 7 bases. This CDR3 spans 18 amino acids. V was pared by 6 bases and J by 8 bases, with 26 bases of the junction left unmatched. CDR1 and CDR2 (germline): SGHNT, YYREEE (reference sequence). The chain's CDR3 is CASIPEWRQQGKQGKQYV. The CDR3, as DNA: TGTGCCAGCATCCCGGAGTGGCGACAGCAAGGTAAACAGGGGAAGCAGTACGTC.

The CDR3 DNA reads TGTGCCAGCAGTACAGGGTTTAGTAAGGATGGCTACACCTTC. Translating gives CASSTGFSKDGYTF. The chain links TRBV6-6 to TRBJ1-2, with a tentative D call TRBD1 (6 bases). Looked up from germline, CDR1 is MNHNY and CDR2 is SVGAGI (reference sequence). Trimming took off 5 bases at V and 6 bases at J, with 16 bases between the two ends. CDR3 length: 14 amino acids.

The rearrangement uses TRBV2 and TRBJ2-3, with D possibly being TRBD1 (5 bases). The germline V gene encodes CDR1 SNHLY and CDR2 FYNNEI. Trimming took 4 bases from V and 2 from J, leaving 10 bases between them. The CDR3 runs to 14 residues. The CDR3 region has the DNA TGTGCCAGCAGTGTGGGGCAGTCCACAGATACGCAGTATTTT. Translation gives CASSVGQSTDTQYF.

This CDR3 reads CASSQDLPVNNEKLFF. CDR3 nucleotide sequence: TGCGCCAGCAGCCAAGATTTGCCGGTGAATAATGAAAAACTGTTTTTT. The rearrangement links TRBV4-3 to TRBJ1-4; D unclear. This CDR3 comprises 16 residues. Looked up from germline, CDR1 is LGHNA and CDR2 is YSLEER. V was trimmed by 0 bases and J by 4 bases, leaving 12 bases between them.

The chain recombines TRBV5-1 with TRBJ2-5; tentative D call: TRBD1 (6 bases). This CDR3 is built from 14 residues. CDR1 SGHRS and CDR2 YFSETQ come from the germline V gene. Trimming removed 4 bases from V and 3 bases from J, with 13 bases in between. CDR3 sequence (DNA): TGCGCCAGCAGCCGATCAGGGGCTGAAGAGACCCAGTACTTC. Protein product: CASSRSGAEETQYF. The entire variable domain, with the rest obtained from reference TRBV5-1 and TRBJ2-5, is as follows: KAGVTQTPRYLIKTRGQQVTLSCSPISGHRSVSWYQQTPGQGLQFLFEYFSETQRNKGNFPGRFSGRQFSNSRSEMNVSTLELGDSALYLCASSRSGAEETQYFGPGTRLLVL.

V is TRBV6-5 and J is TRBJ1-5; D not resolved. The CDR3 runs 13 residues. Germline V CDR1 and CDR2: MNHEY, SVGAGI. V lost 2 bases to trimming and J lost 7 bases, with 9 bases between them. Here the CDR3 DNA reads TGTGCCAGCAGTTACACGGGGTACCAGCCCCAGCATTTT. This gives the protein CASSYTGYQPQHF.

V and J are TRBV15 and TRBJ1-1; 9 bases align to TRBD1. The junction had 5 bases not matched to a gene; V was cut back by 4 bases and J by 2 bases. The length of the CDR3 is 15 residues. Germline values: CDR1 LNHNV, CDR2 YYDKDF (reference sequence). CDR3 residues: CATSTGTGQNTEAFF. The CDR3 DNA reads as TGTGCCACCAGCACTGGGACAGGGCAAAACACTGAAGCTTTCTTT.

A few counts support this clone. This chain's CDR3 is CASSLAQGWNQPQHF. The CDR3 DNA reads TGTGCCAGCAGCTTAGCACAGGGGTGGAATCAGCCCCAGCATTTT. This chain connects TRBV7-2 to TRBJ1-5; 7 bases map to TRBD1. V lost 0 bases, J lost 4 bases, and 3 bases stayed unmatched. Germline V CDR1 and CDR2: SGHTA, FQGNSA. This CDR3 comprises 15 residues. The entire variable domain, with the rest obtained from reference TRBV7-2 and TRBJ1-5, is as follows: GAGVSQSPSNKVTEKGKDVELRCDPISGHTALYWYRQSLGQGLEFLIYFQGNSAPDKSGLPSDRFSAERTGGSVSTLTIQRTQQEDSAVYLCASSLAQGWNQPQHFGDGTRLSIL.

CDR3 in amino acids: CASRRDSGNTIYF. CDR3 bases: TGCGCCAGCAGACGTGACTCTGGAAACACCATATATTTT. This chain connects TRBV5-1 to TRBJ1-3; D uncertain. CDR1 is SGHRS, CDR2 YFSETQ, per germline. Trimming removed 5 bases from V and 0 bases from J, with 6 bases in between. The CDR3 runs to 13 residues.

This chain links TRBV6-5 with TRBJ2-7, with 7 bases fitting TRBD2. CDR3 length equals 13 residues. The germline V gene encodes CDR1 MNHEY and CDR2 SVGAGI. Trimming cost V 2 bases and J 7 bases; bases outside gene matches: 5. The CDR3 bases are TGTGCCAGCAGTTACCGGAGGGAGGGAGAGCAGTACGTC. Its translation: CASSYRREGEQYV.

V gene TRBV5-4 combines with J gene TRBJ2-1; 12 nucleotides match TRBD2. Looked up from germline, CDR1 is SGHNT and CDR2 is YYREEE (reference sequence). Germline trimming cut 4 bases from V and 12 bases from J; bases unmatched to any gene: 5. The CDR3 totals 13 residues. The CDR3 nucleotides read TGTGCCAGCAGCCCGGGACTAGCGGGTTGGCAGTTCTTC. Amino acid sequence: CASSPGLAGWQFF.

The V gene is TRBV18, the J gene TRBJ2-3; possible D gene TRBD2, 6 bases. The V end lost 3 bases, the J end lost 2 bases, and 12 bases lay between the germline ends. In germline, CDR1 is KGHSH, CDR2 LQKENI. This CDR3 is 15 amino acids long. CDR3 nucleotide sequence: TGTGCCAGCTCACCCTGGGACTCCAACACAGATACGCAGTATTTT. Its translation is CASSPWDSNTDTQYF. The full variable domain, its missing parts supplied by reference TRBV18 and TRBJ2-3, is NAGVMQNPRHLVRRRGQEARLRCSPMKGHSHVYWYRQLPEEGLKFMVYLQKENIIDESGMPKERFSAEFPKEGPSILRIQQVVRGDSAAYFCASSPWDSNTDTQYFGPGTRLTVL.

The genes are TRBV14 and TRBJ2-5, with D possibly being TRBD1 or TRBD2 (6 bases each). Between the trimmed V and J ends, which lost 1 base and 0 bases, there was a span of 12 bases. Germline CDR1 is SGHDN and CDR2 is FVKESK. The CDR3 loop spans 16 amino acids. The CDR3 nucleotides read TGTGCCAGCAGCCAAGGGGGGGCCCGGTACCAAGAGACCCAGTACTTC. Residues: CASSQGGARYQETQYF.

This chain connects TRBV5-4 to TRBJ1-1; TRBD1 might be the D (5 bases). Germline-derived CDR1 and CDR2 are SGHNT and YYREEE (reference sequence). The CDR3 covers 13 residues. V shed 1 base and J shed 3 bases, with 7 bases lying between them. CDR3 coding DNA: TGTGCCAGCAGCTTGAGGGGCGACACTGAAGCTTTCTTT. Translating it yields CASSLRGDTEAFF.